This T cell receptor (beta chain) was retrieved from a study of shared clonotypes between healthy human individuals. Background on the study: The composition of the donors was two women and a few men aged 18 to 49. General observations from the study: Clonotypes shared by all four sorted-subset donors had higher generation probabilities than non-shared clonotypes.

Regarding this clone: Its specificity is unknown.

Assay execution proceeded at the deep level. Each cell subset's genomic DNA was divided evenly among several immunoSEQ plates. Measured with immunoSEQ multiplex PCR; TCRdb has only the in-frame clones, and not every one. The table includes some 550,000 clones, more than 95% detected once. Germline CDR1 MNHEY, CDR2 SVGAGI. The CDR3 covers 14 residues. Trimming removed 5 bases at V and 3 bases at J, with 13 bases between. This receptor was obtained from a woman aged 25-40 years in good health. The chain couples TRBV6-5 to TRBJ1-1; tentatively, D is TRBD1 (6 bases). The sequenced material came from naive CD4+ T cells sorted from blood. Subset here: CD45RA+ positively selected. The CDR3 coding sequence is TGTGCCAGCAGTAACCCAGGGGTGGACACTGAAGCTTTCTTT. Protein sequence: CASSNPGVDTEAFF.